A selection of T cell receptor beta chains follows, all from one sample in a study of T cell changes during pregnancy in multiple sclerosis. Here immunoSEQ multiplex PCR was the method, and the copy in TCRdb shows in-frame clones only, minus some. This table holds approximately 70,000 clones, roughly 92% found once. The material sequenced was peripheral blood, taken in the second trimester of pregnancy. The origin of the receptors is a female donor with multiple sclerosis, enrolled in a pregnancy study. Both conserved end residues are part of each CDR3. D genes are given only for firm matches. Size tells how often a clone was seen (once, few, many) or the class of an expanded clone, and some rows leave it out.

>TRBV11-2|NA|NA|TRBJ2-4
TGTGCCAGCAGCTCTGGGCCAGAACGTATTCAGTACTTC
CASSSGPERIQYF
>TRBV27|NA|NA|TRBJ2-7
TGTGCCAGCAGTTTTAATAGGGGGTTCTACGAGCAGTACTTC
CASSFNRGFYEQYF
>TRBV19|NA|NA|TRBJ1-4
TGTGCCAGTAGTAACAGACCTGCAACTAATGAAAAACTGTTTTTT
CASSNRPATNEKLFF
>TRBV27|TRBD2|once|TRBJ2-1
TGTGCCAGCAGGACTAGCTACCACAATGAGCAGTTCTTC
CASRTSYHNEQFF
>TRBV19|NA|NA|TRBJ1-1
TGTGCCAGTAGTATTAAGGGAGGGGGCACTGAAGCTTTCTTT
CASSIKGGGTEAFF
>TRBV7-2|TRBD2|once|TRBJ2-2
TGTGCCACAGCCCAGCGGGGTAGCGGAGGATCCGGGGAGCTGTTTTTT
CATAQRGSGGSGELFF
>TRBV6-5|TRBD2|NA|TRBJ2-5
TGTGCCAGCAGTCGACGACTAGCGGGGTCGGAGACCCAGTACTTC
CASSRRLAGSETQYF
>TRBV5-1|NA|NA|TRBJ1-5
TGCGCCAGCAGCTTGGGGGGCTATAGCAATCAGCCCCAGCATTTT
CASSLGGYSNQPQHF
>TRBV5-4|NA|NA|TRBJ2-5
TGTGCCAGCAGCTTCCCGCAAGAGACCCAGTACTTC
CASSFPQETQYF
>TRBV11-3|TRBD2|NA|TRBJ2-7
TGTGCCAGCAGCCTCCCTGGCGGGAGTTCCTACGAGCAGTACTTC
CASSLPGGSSYEQYF
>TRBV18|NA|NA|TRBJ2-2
TGTGCCAGCTCACCAGCATCCGGCACCGGGGAGCTGTTTTTT
CASSPASGTGELFF
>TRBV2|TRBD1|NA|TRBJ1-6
TGTGCCAGCAGTCGCTCAGGGGGAAATTCACCCCTCCACTTT
CASSRSGGNSPLHF
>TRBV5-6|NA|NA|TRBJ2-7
TGTGCCAGCAGCTTGGGCCAACCGGGATCCTACGAGCAGTACTTC
CASSLGQPGSYEQYF
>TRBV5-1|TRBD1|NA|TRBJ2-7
TGCGCCAGCAGCTTGGAAGGGACAGGGGTAAATACACTACTGGAGCAGTACTTC
CASSLEGTGVNTLLEQYF
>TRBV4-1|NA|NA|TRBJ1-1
TGCGCCAGCAGCCTCGTCGGGGGGAACACTGAAGCTTTCTTT
CASSLVGGNTEAFF
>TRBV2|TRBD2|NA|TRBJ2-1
TGTGCCAGCAGTCTGAAGCGGGAGGGCAATGAGCAGTTCTTC
CASSLKREGNEQFF
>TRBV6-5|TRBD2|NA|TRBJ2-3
TGTGCCAGCAGCGTAGCGGGGAGCACAGATACGCAGTATTTT
CASSVAGSTDTQYF
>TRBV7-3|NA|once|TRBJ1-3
TGTGCCAGCAGCTTAAATGCCGGCTCTGGAAACACCATATATTTT
CASSLNAGSGNTIYF
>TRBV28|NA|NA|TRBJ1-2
TGTGCCAGCAGCGGCGGGAACTATGGCTACACCTTC
CASSGGNYGYTF
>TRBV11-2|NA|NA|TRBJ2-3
TGTGCCAGCAGCTTAATTCAGGCAGATACGCAGTATTTT
CASSLIQADTQYF
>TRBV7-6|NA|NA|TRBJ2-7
TGTGCCAGCAGCGCCCTTGAACAGGGAAGATACGAGCAGTACTTC
CASSALEQGRYEQYF
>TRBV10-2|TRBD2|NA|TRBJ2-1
TGCGCCAGCACCCCCGGGGCTAGCGGGAGGATTCGGGAGCAGTTCTTC
CASTPGASGRIREQFF
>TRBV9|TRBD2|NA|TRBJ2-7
TGTGCCAGCAGCGCCGGACTAGCGGGGGGTTCCTACGAGCAGTACTTC
CASSAGLAGGSYEQYF
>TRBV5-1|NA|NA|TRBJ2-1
TGCGCCAGCAGCTTGGAAATCGGGCTAGCGACCTACAATGAGCAGTTCTTC
CASSLEIGLATYNEQFF
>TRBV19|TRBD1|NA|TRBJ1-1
TGTGCCAGTAGTATTAGGGGGCCCGGCACTGAAGCTTTCTTT
CASSIRGPGTEAFF
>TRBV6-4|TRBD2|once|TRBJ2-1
TGTGCCAGCAGTCCGGGACTAGCGCTCTACAATGAGCAGTTCTTC
CASSPGLALYNEQFF
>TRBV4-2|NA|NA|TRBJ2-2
TGTGCCAGCAGCAAGGAGGAGGGGATCACCGGGGAGCTGTTTTTT
CASSKEEGITGELFF
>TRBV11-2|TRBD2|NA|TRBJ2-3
TGTGCCAGCAGCTTAGAACTAGCGGGGGGGCAGTTGAATACGCAGTATTTT
CASSLELAGGQLNTQYF
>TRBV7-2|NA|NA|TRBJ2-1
TGTGCCAGCAGCTTAGGGGGCCCCACTCGGAATGAGCAGTTCTTC
CASSLGGPTRNEQFF
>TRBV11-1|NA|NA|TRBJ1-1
TGTGCCAGCAGCTTCGGACTCGCTCGAAACACTGAAGCTTTCTTT
CASSFGLARNTEAFF
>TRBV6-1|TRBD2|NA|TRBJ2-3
TGTGCCAGCAGTGGACGTAGCGGGGATACGCAGTATTTT
CASSGRSGDTQYF
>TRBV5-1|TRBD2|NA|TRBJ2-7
TGCGCCAGCGCCAAAGGACTAGCGGGAGTGGGTTTCGCCTACGAGCAGTACTTC
CASAKGLAGVGFAYEQYF